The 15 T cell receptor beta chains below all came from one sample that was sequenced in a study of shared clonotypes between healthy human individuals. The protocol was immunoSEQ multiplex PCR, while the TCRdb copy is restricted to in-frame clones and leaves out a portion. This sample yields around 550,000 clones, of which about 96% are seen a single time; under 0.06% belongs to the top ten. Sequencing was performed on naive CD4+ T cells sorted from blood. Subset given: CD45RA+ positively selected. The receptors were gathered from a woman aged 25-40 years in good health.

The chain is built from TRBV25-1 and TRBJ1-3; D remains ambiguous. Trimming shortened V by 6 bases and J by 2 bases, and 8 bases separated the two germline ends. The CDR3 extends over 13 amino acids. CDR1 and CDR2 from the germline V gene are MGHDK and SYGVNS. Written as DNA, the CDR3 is TGTGCCAGCAGAGGCAATACTGGAAACACCATATATTTT. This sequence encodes CASRGNTGNTIYF.

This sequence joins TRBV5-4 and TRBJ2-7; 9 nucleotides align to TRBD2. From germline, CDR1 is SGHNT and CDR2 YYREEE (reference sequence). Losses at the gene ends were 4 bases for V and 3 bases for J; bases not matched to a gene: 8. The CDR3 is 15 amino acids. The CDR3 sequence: CASSQNLAGFYEQYF. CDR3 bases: TGTGCCAGCAGCCAGAACCTAGCGGGATTCTACGAGCAGTACTTC.

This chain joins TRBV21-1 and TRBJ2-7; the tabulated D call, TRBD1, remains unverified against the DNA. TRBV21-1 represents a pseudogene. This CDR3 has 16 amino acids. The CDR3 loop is CASSNPAGTGGHEQYF. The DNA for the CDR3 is TGTGCCAGCAGCAACCCCGCCGGGACAGGGGGCCACGAGCAGTACTTC.

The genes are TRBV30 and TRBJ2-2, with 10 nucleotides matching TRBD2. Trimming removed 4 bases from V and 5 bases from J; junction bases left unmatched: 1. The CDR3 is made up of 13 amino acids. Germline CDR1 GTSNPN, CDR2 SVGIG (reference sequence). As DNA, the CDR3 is TGTGCCTGGACTAGCGGGAGTACCGGGGAGCTGTTTTTT. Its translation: CAWTSGSTGELFF. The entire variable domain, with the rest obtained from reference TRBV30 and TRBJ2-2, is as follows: SQTIHQWPATLVQPVGSPLSLECTVEGTSNPNLYWYRQAAGRGLQLLFYSVGIGQISSEVPQNLSASRPQDRQFILSSKKLLLSDSGFYLCAWTSGSTGELFFGEGSRLTVL.

This CDR3 is CASRTIGLAGEDTQYF. In nucleotides, the CDR3 is TGTGCCAGTAGGACTATCGGACTAGCGGGAGAGGATACGCAGTATTTT. The V gene is TRBV19, the J gene TRBJ2-3; 13 nucleotides agree with TRBD2. Germline lookup yields CDR1 LNHDA and CDR2 SQIVND (reference sequence). The CDR3 runs to 16 residues. V was pared by 6 bases and J by 6 bases, with 9 bases of the junction left unmatched.

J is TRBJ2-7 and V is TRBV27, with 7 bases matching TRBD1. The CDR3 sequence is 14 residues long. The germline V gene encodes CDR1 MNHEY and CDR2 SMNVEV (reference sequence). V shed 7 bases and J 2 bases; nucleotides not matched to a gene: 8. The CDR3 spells CASKRRGHTYEQYF. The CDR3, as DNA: TGTGCCAGCAAGAGAAGGGGGCACACCTACGAGCAGTACTTC.

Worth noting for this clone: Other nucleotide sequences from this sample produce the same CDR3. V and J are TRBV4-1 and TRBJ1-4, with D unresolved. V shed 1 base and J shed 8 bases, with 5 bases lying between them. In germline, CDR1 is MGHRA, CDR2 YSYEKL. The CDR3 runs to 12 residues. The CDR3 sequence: CASSQVREKLFF. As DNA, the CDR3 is TGCGCCAGCAGCCAAGTCAGGGAAAAACTGTTTTTT.

CDR3 in DNA: TGTGCCTGGAGTGTACGGTCTAGCGGCACAGATACGCAGTATTTT. Translated: CAWSVRSSGTDTQYF. The rearrangement uses TRBV30 and TRBJ2-3; D might be TRBD2 (6 bases). The CDR3 runs 15 residues. V was cut by 0 bases and J by 1 base, with 11 bases left in between. The V gene's germline CDR1 is GTSNPN and CDR2 SVGIG (reference sequence). Drawing the rest from reference TRBV30 and TRBJ2-3, the complete variable domain is SQTIHQWPATLVQPVGSPLSLECTVEGTSNPNLYWYRQAAGRGLQLLFYSVGIGQISSEVPQNLSASRPQDRQFILSSKKLLLSDSGFYLCAWSVRSSGTDTQYFGPGTRLTVL.

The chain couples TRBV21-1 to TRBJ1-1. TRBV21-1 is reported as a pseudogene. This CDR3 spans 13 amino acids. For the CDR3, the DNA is TGTGCCAGCAGCAATCTACAGAACACTGAAGCTTTCTTT. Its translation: CASSNLQNTEAFF.

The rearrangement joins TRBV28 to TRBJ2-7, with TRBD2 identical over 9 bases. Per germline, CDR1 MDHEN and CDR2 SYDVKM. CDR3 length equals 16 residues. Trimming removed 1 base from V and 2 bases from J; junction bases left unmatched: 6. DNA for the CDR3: TGTGCCAGCAGTTTATTTGCTAGCGGGACACCCTACGAGCAGTACTTC. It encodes CASSLFASGTPYEQYF.

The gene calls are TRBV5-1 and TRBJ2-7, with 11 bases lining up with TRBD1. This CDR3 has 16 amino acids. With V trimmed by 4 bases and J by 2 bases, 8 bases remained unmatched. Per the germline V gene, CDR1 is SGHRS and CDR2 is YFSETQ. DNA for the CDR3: TGCGCCAGCAGCAAGTCTTGGACAGGGGGCCCCTACGAGCAGTACTTC. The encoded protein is CASSKSWTGGPYEQYF.

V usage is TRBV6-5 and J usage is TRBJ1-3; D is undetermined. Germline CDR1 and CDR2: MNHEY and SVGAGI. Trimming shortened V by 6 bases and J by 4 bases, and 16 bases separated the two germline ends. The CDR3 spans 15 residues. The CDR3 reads CASRPPGRIGNTIYF. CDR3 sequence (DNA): TGTGCCAGCAGACCCCCCGGACGCATAGGAAACACCATATATTTT.

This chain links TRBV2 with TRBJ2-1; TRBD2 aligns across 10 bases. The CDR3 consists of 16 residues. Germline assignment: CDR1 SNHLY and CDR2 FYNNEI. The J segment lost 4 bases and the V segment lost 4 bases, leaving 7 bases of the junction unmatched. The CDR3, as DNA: TGTGCCAGCAGTGGATTAGCGGGAGGCCGTTACAATGAGCAGTTCTTC. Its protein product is CASSGLAGGRYNEQFF.

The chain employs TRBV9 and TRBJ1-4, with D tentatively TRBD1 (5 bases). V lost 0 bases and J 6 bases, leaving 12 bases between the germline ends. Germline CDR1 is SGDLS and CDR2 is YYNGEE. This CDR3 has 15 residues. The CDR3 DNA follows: TGTGCCAGCAGCGTAGCGGGGGGGACTGATGAAAAACTGTTTTTT. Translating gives CASSVAGGTDEKLFF.

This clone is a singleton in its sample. CDR3 nucleotides: TGTGCCAGCAGTCTCCCGGGGGCCATCGGTGGCTACACCTTC. As protein: CASSLPGAIGGYTF. This chain uses TRBV28 with TRBJ1-2; TRBD1 is a possible D gene (6 bases). CDR1 MDHEN and CDR2 SYDVKM come from the germline V gene. The CDR3 length is 14 residues. V was trimmed by 5 bases and J by 7 bases, leaving 17 bases between them.